The next 26 T cell receptor beta chains were all read from a single sample in a study of PD-1 blockade in classical Hodgkin lymphoma. TCRdb's table, derived via immunoSEQ multiplex PCR, lists solely in-frame clones and lacks some. The sample shows about 36,000 clones, 69% of them seen only once. After autologous stem cell transplantation all patients relapsed, and prior brentuximab vedotin exposure differed between cohorts. Sequencing was performed on peripheral blood mononuclear cells (PBMCs), taken before the second cycle of nivolumab. The receptors were sampled from a human donor with classical Hodgkin lymphoma.

This clone has only one observation. No conserved phenylalanine or tryptophan is present at the end of the CDR3, so a read error is the likely explanation. This chain uses TRBV2 with TRBJ1-2; D may be TRBD1 (5 bases). The CDR3 spans 13 residues. V was shortened by 6 bases and J by 3 bases, with 11 bases between the two germline ends. CDR1 and CDR2 from the germline V gene are SNHLY and FYNNEI. CDR3 in DNA: TGTGCCAGCAGGGGAGGCAGGGACTATGGCTACACCCTC. Encoded protein: CASRGGRDYGYTL.

The rearrangement uses TRBV4-2 and TRBJ2-3, with no clear D. The CDR3 contains 14 residues. Trimming shortened V by 0 bases and J by 6 bases, and 10 bases separated the two germline ends. Germline CDR1 LGHNA, CDR2 YNFKEQ. In DNA, the CDR3 is TGTGCCAGCAGCCAAGATGCACCCTGGGATACGCAGTATTTT. Residues: CASSQDAPWDTQYF.

This clone was found once. The rearrangement links TRBV28 to TRBJ1-2; weak D call: TRBD1 (5 bases). This CDR3 region has 14 residues. Germline lookup yields CDR1 MDHEN and CDR2 SYDVKM. Trimming stripped 5 bases from V and 4 bases from J, with 14 bases between. DNA of the CDR3: TGTGCCAGCAGTAGTGCGGACACCCCCTATGGCTACACCTTC. This translates into CASSSADTPYGYTF.

This clone appeared a few times. The rearrangement links TRBV5-8 to TRBJ2-1; D is possibly TRBD1 (6 bases). The CDR3 runs 13 residues. CDR1 is SGHTS and CDR2 is YDEGEE in the germline V gene. Trimming removed 2 bases at V and 12 bases at J, with 15 bases between. In DNA form, the CDR3 reads TGTGCCAGCAGCTTTCCCCCTAGGGGGTGGCAGTTCTTC. This gives the protein CASSFPPRGWQFF.

The V call is TRBV19, the J call TRBJ1-6, with D tentatively TRBD1 (6 bases). The CDR3 has 15 residues. The V gene lost 10 bases and the J gene lost 4 bases, with 17 bases spanning the gap. Germline V gene lookup returns CDR1 LNHDA and CDR2 SQIVND (reference sequence). CDR3 in DNA: TGTGCCACCGCCAGGGGAAGGGGGTATAATTCACCCCTCCACTTT. This translates into CATARGRGYNSPLHF.

CDR3 residues: CASSKGLAVTGELFF. DNA of the CDR3: TGTGCCAGCAGCAAGGGACTAGCGGTCACCGGGGAGCTGTTTTTT. The chain carries TRBV7-2 and TRBJ2-2; 11 bases map to TRBD2. This CDR3 has 15 residues. V lost 5 bases and J lost 4; bases outside the gene matches: 3. Germline lookup yields CDR1 SGHTA and CDR2 FQGNSA.

This clone came up a few times. V usage is TRBV9 and J usage is TRBJ1-1, with D maybe TRBD1 (5 bases). Trimming left V 4 bases short and J 8 bases short, with 21 bases between. Germline V lookup: CDR1 SGDLS, CDR2 YYNGEE. This CDR3 is built from 15 residues. CDR3 in DNA: TGTGCCAGCAGCCCGAGTGGGGCGGGAACAACCGAAGCTTTCTTT. Encoded protein: CASSPSGAGTTEAFF.

The chain couples TRBV18 to TRBJ1-2, with no clear D. V lost 5 bases, J lost 7 bases, and 11 bases lay in between. This CDR3 spans 12 amino acids. In germline, CDR1 is KGHSH, CDR2 LQKENI. CDR3 nucleotides: TGTGCCAGCTCAGCGGATCCGAGTGGCTACACCTTC. Its translation is CASSADPSGYTF.

V gene TRBV7-2 combines with J gene TRBJ2-1, with D perhaps matching TRBD2 (6 bases). V lost 5 bases to trimming and J lost 4 bases, with 18 bases between them. This CDR3 is 16 amino acids long. Germline assignment: CDR1 SGHTA and CDR2 FQGNSA. The CDR3 DNA reads TGTGCCAGCAGCCTAAGTTCGCGGAGGGGATACAATGAGCAGTTCTTC. It translates to CASSLSSRRGYNEQFF.

The CDR3, as DNA: TGTGCCAGCAGCAAGTGGACAGGCCGAACGGCTGAAGCTTTCTTT. Its translation: CASSKWTGRTAEAFF. This rearrangement joins TRBV5-6 to TRBJ1-1; TRBD1 matches 7 bases. Germline V CDR1 and CDR2: SGHDT, YYEEEE. V shed 4 bases and J 6 bases; nucleotides not matched to a gene: 12. This CDR3 has 15 amino acids.

The chain is built from TRBV5-4 and TRBJ1-1; 7 bases align to TRBD1. There are 13 residues in the CDR3. Germline CDR1 is SGHNT and CDR2 is YYREEE (reference sequence). The V gene end was trimmed by 2 bases and the J gene end by 8 bases; junction bases not matched to a gene: 6. CDR3 loop: CASSLQGLGEAFF. DNA for the CDR3: TGTGCCAGCAGCTTACAGGGGTTGGGGGAAGCTTTCTTT.

The chain has TRBV6-6 and TRBJ1-2; 11 bases align to TRBD1. The length of the CDR3 is 13 residues. From germline, CDR1 is MNHNY and CDR2 SVGAGI (reference sequence). V shed 6 bases and J 7 bases; nucleotides not matched to a gene: 4. The CDR3, as DNA: TGTGCCAGCAGACCGGGACAGGGGGGTGGCTACACCTTC. Protein product: CASRPGQGGGYTF.

The gene calls are TRBV6-1 and TRBJ2-1; TRBD2 agrees at 7 bases. CDR1 is MNHNS and CDR2 is SASEGT in the germline V gene. The CDR3 consists of 14 residues. Germline trimming cut 3 bases from V and 5 bases from J; bases unmatched to any gene: 4. The CDR3 loop reads CASSEYLADNEQFF. The CDR3 DNA is TGTGCCAGCAGTGAGTATCTAGCGGACAATGAGCAGTTCTTC.

J is TRBJ2-2 and V is TRBV7-3; 7 bases match TRBD1. This CDR3 region has 15 residues. Germline V gene sequence: CDR1 SGHTA, CDR2 FQGTGA. The J segment lost 0 bases and the V segment lost 2 bases, leaving 0 bases of the junction unmatched. The CDR3: CASSLDRANTGELFF. CDR3 bases: TGTGCCAGCAGCTTAGACAGGGCGAACACCGGGGAGCTGTTTTTT. The full variable domain, completed using reference TRBV7-3 and TRBJ2-2, is GAGVSQTPSNKVTEKGKYVELRCDPISGHTALYWYRQSLGQGPEFLIYFQGTGAADDSGLPNDRFFAVRPEGSVSTLKIQRTERGDSAVYLCASSLDRANTGELFFGEGSRLTVL.

V gene TRBV6-4 combines with J gene TRBJ2-7, with D perhaps assigned TRBD1 or TRBD2 (6 bases each). CDR1 is MRHNA and CDR2 is SNTAGT in the germline V gene. The CDR3 sequence is 16 residues long. The ends were cut back, 8 bases at V and 0 bases at J, with 20 bases in the middle. The CDR3 sequence: CASADGGTRSSYEQYF. CDR3 DNA sequence: TGTGCCAGCGCGGACGGAGGGACACGCTCCTCCTACGAGCAGTACTTC.

This chain uses TRBV6-6 with TRBJ2-3, with TRBD1 as a possible D gene (6 bases). Between the trimmed V and J ends, which lost 6 bases and 8 bases, there was a span of 12 bases. This CDR3 is built from 12 residues. The germline gives CDR1 MNHNY, CDR2 SVGAGI (reference sequence). The CDR3 DNA is TGTGCCAGCAGCGGGACAACGGTTACGCAGTATTTT. The encoded protein is CASSGTTVTQYF.

The chain combines TRBV10-3 with TRBJ1-2, with 9 bases aligning to TRBD1. The CDR3 has 14 amino acids. Germline V gene sequence: CDR1 ENHRY, CDR2 SYGVKD. V was clipped by 4 bases and J by 8 bases; unmatched bases: 8. The CDR3 sequence is CAISATGTGPGYTF. CDR3 nucleotides: TGTGCCATCAGTGCAACCGGGACAGGGCCCGGCTACACCTTC.

There are a few counts of this clone. This rearrangement joins TRBV11-3 to TRBJ2-7, with 7 bases aligning to TRBD1. Germline CDR1 and CDR2: SGHNT and YENEEA. The length of the CDR3 is 15 residues. After removal of 5 bases from V and 0 bases from J, the junction contained 7 bases not matched to a gene. The CDR3 spells CASSHRGTGSYEQYF. The CDR3 DNA is TGTGCCAGCAGCCACAGGGGAACAGGCTCCTACGAGCAGTACTTC.

This chain connects TRBV11-1 to TRBJ1-2; 7 positions match TRBD1. CDR3 length: 16 amino acids. Losses at the gene ends were 1 base for V and 5 bases for J; bases not matched to a gene: 10. The V gene's germline CDR1 is SGHAT and CDR2 FQDESV (reference sequence). The CDR3, as DNA: TGTGCCAGCAGCTTAGAGGGGGCGGAAGAATATTATGGCTACACCTTC. It encodes CASSLEGAEEYYGYTF. Full variable domain (remainder filled in from reference TRBV11-1 and TRBJ1-2): EAEVAQSPRYKITEKSQAVAFWCDPISGHATLYWYRQILGQGPELLVQFQDESVVDDSQLPKDRFSAERLKGVDSTLKIQPAELGDSAMYLCASSLEGAEEYYGYTFGSGTRLTVV.

The chain links TRBV28 to TRBJ2-5; D is perhaps TRBD2 (5 bases). This CDR3 is built from 15 residues. Trimming left V 6 bases short and J 1 base short, with 15 bases between. CDR1 and CDR2 (germline): MDHEN, SYDVKM. The CDR3 loop reads CASRTPSGIQETQYF. The DNA for the CDR3 is TGTGCCAGCAGGACGCCGTCGGGAATCCAAGAGACCCAGTACTTC. The full variable domain, with the rest looked up from reference TRBV28 and TRBJ2-5, is DVKVTQSSRYLVKRTGEKVFLECVQDMDHENMFWYRQDPGLGLRLIYFSYDVKMKEKGDIPEGYSVSREKKERFSLILESASTNQTSMYLCASRTPSGIQETQYFGPGTRLLVL.

CDR3 loop: CASSYSLYGYTF. The CDR3 DNA follows: TGTGCCAGCAGTTACTCCCTCTATGGCTACACCTTC. The chain has TRBV6-5 and TRBJ1-2; D call uncertain. Germline V gene data show CDR1 as MNHEY and CDR2 as SVGAGI. The germline V and J ends were trimmed by 0 bases and 4 bases, with 3 bases remaining between them. The CDR3 runs to 12 residues.

The chain combines TRBV7-8 with TRBJ1-5, with TRBD1 matching 10 bases. CDR3 size: 14 residues. The ends lost 5 bases at V and 7 bases at J; junction bases unmatched: 5. The germline V gene encodes CDR1 SGHVS and CDR2 FQNEAQ. CDR3 sequence: CASSPGTGVQPQHF. In DNA form, the CDR3 reads TGTGCCAGCAGCCCCGGGACAGGGGTACAGCCCCAGCATTTT.

This chain connects TRBV27 to TRBJ2-3; TRBD2 matches 12 bases. V lost 7 bases, J lost 0 bases, and 11 bases stayed unmatched. The germline V gene encodes CDR1 MNHEY and CDR2 SMNVEV (reference sequence). CDR3 size: 18 residues. The CDR3 DNA sequence: TGTGCCAGCACTTTCAGACTAGCGGGAGTTCCCAGCACAGATACGCAGTATTTT. It codes for CASTFRLAGVPSTDTQYF.

V usage is TRBV10-3 and J usage is TRBJ1-4, with 8 bases identical to TRBD1. This CDR3 is 14 amino acids long. Germline CDR1 reads ENHRY; CDR2 reads SYGVKD. The V and J ends lost 5 bases and 2 bases, in that order; junction bases with no gene match: 1. This chain's CDR3 is CAISRTGTNEKLFF. The DNA of the CDR3 is TGTGCCATCAGTCGGACAGGGACTAATGAAAAACTGTTTTTT.

V gene TRBV5-5 combines with J gene TRBJ1-2; possible D gene TRBD1, 6 bases. V was pared by 3 bases and J by 5 bases, with 17 bases between. Germline CDR1 is SGHKS and CDR2 is YYEKEE (reference sequence). The CDR3 consists of 15 residues. The CDR3 nucleotides are TGTGCCAGCAGCTGGGGGTCAGGGGAATCTTATGGCTACACCTTC. This codes for CASSWGSGESYGYTF.

This clone has only a few counts. The chain joins TRBV19 to TRBJ1-5; TRBD1 might be the D (6 bases). CDR3 length: 14 residues. Germline V gene sequence: CDR1 LNHDA, CDR2 SQIVND (reference sequence). The germline V and J ends were trimmed by 6 bases and 3 bases, with 12 bases remaining between them. The CDR3 coding sequence is TGTGCCAGTAGACACACAGGGTACAATCAGCCCCAGCATTTT. This encodes CASRHTGYNQPQHF.